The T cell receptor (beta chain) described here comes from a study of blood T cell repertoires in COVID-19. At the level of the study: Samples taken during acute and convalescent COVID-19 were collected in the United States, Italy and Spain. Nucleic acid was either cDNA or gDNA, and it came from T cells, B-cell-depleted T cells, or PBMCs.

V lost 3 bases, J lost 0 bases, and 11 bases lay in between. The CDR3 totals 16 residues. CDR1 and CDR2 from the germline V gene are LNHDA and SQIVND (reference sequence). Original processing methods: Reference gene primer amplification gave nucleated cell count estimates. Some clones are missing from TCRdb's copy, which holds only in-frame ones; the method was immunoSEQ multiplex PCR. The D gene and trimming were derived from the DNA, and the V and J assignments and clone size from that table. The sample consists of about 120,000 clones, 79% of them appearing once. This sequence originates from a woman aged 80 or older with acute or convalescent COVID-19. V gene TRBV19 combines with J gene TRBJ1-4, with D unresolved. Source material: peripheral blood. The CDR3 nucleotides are TGTGCCAGTAGTATCTCCTCCCTTGCAACTAATGAAAAACTGTTTTTT. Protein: CASSISSLATNEKLFF.